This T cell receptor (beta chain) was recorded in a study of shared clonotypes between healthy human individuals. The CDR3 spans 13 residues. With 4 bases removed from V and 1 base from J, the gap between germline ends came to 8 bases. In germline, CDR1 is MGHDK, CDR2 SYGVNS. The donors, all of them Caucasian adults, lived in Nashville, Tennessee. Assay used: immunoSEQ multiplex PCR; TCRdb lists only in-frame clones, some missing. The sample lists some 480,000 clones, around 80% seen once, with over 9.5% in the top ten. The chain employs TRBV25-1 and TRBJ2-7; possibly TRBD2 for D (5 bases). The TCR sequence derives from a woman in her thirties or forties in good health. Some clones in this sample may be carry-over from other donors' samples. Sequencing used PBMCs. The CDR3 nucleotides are TGTGCCAGCAGTGGCGGGTCTTCCTACGAGCAGTACTTC. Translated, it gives CASSGGSSYEQYF.